The 7 T cell receptor beta chains in this list originate from one sample, sequenced in a study of cytomegalovirus exposure and HLA in healthy donors. Primers: 60 Vbeta forward and 13 Jbeta reverse. The table came from immunoSEQ multiplex PCR; TCRdb's copy has only in-frame clones and leaves some out. The profile shows over 130,000 clones, 70% to 90% of them singletons. Sequenced material: PBMCs. These receptors were collected from a man between 45 and 60 years old in good health and CMV-seronegative.

This chain links TRBV10-2 with TRBJ1-4; D may be TRBD1 (6 bases). V was cut by 5 bases and J by 5 bases, with 12 bases left in between. Germline values: CDR1 WSHSY, CDR2 SAAADI. The CDR3 covers 14 residues. Written as DNA, the CDR3 is TGCGCCAGCAGTATTGACAGGCCGAATGAAAAACTGTTTTTT. Protein: CASSIDRPNEKLFF.

This clone showed up just a few times. V is TRBV25-1 and J is TRBJ2-1; 11 nucleotides match TRBD2. This CDR3 has 14 residues. The J segment lost 7 bases and the V segment lost 4 bases, leaving 3 bases of the junction unmatched. Germline assignment: CDR1 MGHDK and CDR2 SYGVNS. The CDR3 is CASSASGRTNEQFF. The CDR3 DNA reads TGTGCCAGCAGTGCTAGCGGGAGGACGAATGAGCAGTTCTTC.

The CDR3 spells CAWSVGAGQQETQYF. CDR3 nucleotides: TGTGCCTGGAGTGTGGGCGCGGGACAGCAAGAGACCCAGTACTTC. The chain joins TRBV30 to TRBJ2-5, with a tentative D call TRBD1 (7 bases). The CDR3 consists of 15 residues. V lost 0 bases to trimming and J lost 2 bases, with 13 bases between them. Germline V gives CDR1 GTSNPN, CDR2 SVGIG (reference sequence).

The chain has TRBV2 and TRBJ1-6, with 7 bases that match TRBD1. The junction had 10 bases not matched to a gene; V was cut back by 7 bases and J by 4 bases. The CDR3 has 16 residues. Germline V gives CDR1 SNHLY, CDR2 FYNNEI. CDR3 in DNA: TGTGCCAGCATGACAGGCAGGGGGAATTATAATTCACCCCTCCACTTT. Translating gives CASMTGRGNYNSPLHF.

The rearrangement uses TRBV2 and TRBJ2-2, with D perhaps TRBD1 (6 bases). The germline V gene has CDR1 SNHLY and CDR2 FYNNEI. Trimming left V 5 bases short and J 3 bases short, with 10 bases between. This CDR3 contains 14 residues. The CDR3 DNA follows: TGTGCCAGCAGTCACAGGGAGTACACCGGGGAGCTGTTTTTT. Its protein is CASSHREYTGELFF. Full variable domain (remainder filled in from reference TRBV2 and TRBJ2-2): EPEVTQTPSHQVTQMGQEVILRCVPISNHLYFYWYRQILGQKVEFLVSFYNNEISEKSEIFDDQFSVERPDGSNFTLKIRSTKLEDSAMYFCASSHREYTGELFFGEGSRLTVL.

The V gene is TRBV5-6, the J gene TRBJ2-7, with 9 bases fitting TRBD1. V shed 3 bases, J shed 4 bases, and the junction held 2 bases outside the gene matches. This CDR3 has 13 residues. Per germline, CDR1 SGHDT and CDR2 YYEEEE. CDR3 DNA sequence: TGTGCCAGCAGCTCCGGGACAGGGTACGAGCAGTACTTC. Amino acids: CASSSGTGYEQYF. The full variable domain, in which reference TRBV5-6 and TRBJ2-7 provide the parts outside the CDR3, is DAGVTQSPTHLIKTRGQQVTLRCSPKSGHDTVSWYQQALGQGPQFIFQYYEEEERQRGNFPDRFSGHQFPNYSSELNVNALLLGDSALYLCASSSGTGYEQYFGPGTRLTVT.

The chain links TRBV18 to TRBJ1-1, with TRBD1 as a possible D gene (5 bases). Trimming pared 2 bases from V and 1 base from J, leaving 11 bases between. Germline V gene lookup returns CDR1 KGHSH and CDR2 LQKENI. The CDR3 sequence is 15 residues long. The CDR3 bases are TGTGCCAGCTCACCAAGGGTAACAGGGAACACTGAAGCTTTCTTT. Translated, it gives CASSPRVTGNTEAFF.